This TCR beta chain was identified in a study of OX40 agonist ivuxolimab in advanced cancers. Findings and limits, study-wide: Expanded clones were, on average, more numerous among CD8+ T cells than CD4+.

Deletions cut 3 bases from V and 5 bases from J, with 7 bases between. The CDR3 loop spans 12 amino acids. Germline CDR1 reads LNHDA; CDR2 reads SQIVND (reference sequence). As regards this clone: The antigen is undetermined.

Generated by immunoSEQ multiplex PCR, the TCRdb table keeps only in-frame clones and is missing some. The repertoire holds 30,000 to 40,000 clones, with 88% as singletons. This receptor was obtained from an adult with an advanced solid tumor such as melanoma, head and neck, liver or kidney cancer. The starting material was CD4+ or CD8+ T cells sorted from blood, obtained in a trial of the OX40 agonist ivuxolimab. This rearrangement joins TRBV19 to TRBJ1-1; a possible D gene is TRBD1 (6 bases). The chain's CDR3 is CASSIQGTEAFF. In DNA form, the CDR3 reads TGTGCCAGTAGTATTCAGGGGACTGAAGCTTTCTTT.